These T cell receptor beta chains were read from a single sample in a study of beta chain features in type 1 diabetes. The method was immunoSEQ multiplex PCR; TCRdb's version includes in-frame clones alone and lacks a portion of them. The sample records under 250,000 clones, 11% being singletons. Input material: central memory CD4+ T cells from blood. The receptor set was obtained from a man between 18 and 29 years old in good health. Each CDR3 is given with its conserved first and last residue. A D gene is named only where the DNA matches it firmly. Size is stated for part of the rows, as once, few or many counts, or as a class when the clone is expanded.

size: NA; D: TRBD2; V: TRBV5-1; J: TRBJ2-3; DNA: TGCGCCAGCAGCCCCTCAATAGCGGGAGTTACGCAGTATTTT; CDR3: CASSPSIAGVTQYF
size: few; D: NA; V: TRBV6-1; J: TRBJ2-1; DNA: TGTGCCAGCAGTGAAGTGTCGCTCTCCTACAATGAGCAGTTCTTC; CDR3: CASSEVSLSYNEQFF
size: few; D: NA; V: TRBV19; J: TRBJ2-2; DNA: TGTGCCGTCCGGCAGGGGAACACCGGGGAGCTGTTTTTT; CDR3: CAVRQGNTGELFF
size: few; D: NA; V: TRBV6-6; J: TRBJ2-1; DNA: TGTGCCAGCAGGGCTTGGTCGGCTACAAATGAGCAGTTCTTC; CDR3: CASRAWSATNEQFF
size: few; D: NA; V: TRBV21-1; J: TRBJ1-4; DNA: TGTGCCCCAATGGGGGTGCTTGCAACTAATGAAAAACTGTTTTTT; CDR3: CAPMGVLATNEKLFF
size: NA; D: NA; V: TRBV28; J: TRBJ1-1; DNA: TGTGCCAGCAGCTATGACAGCCGGGATAGGGCTTTCTTT; CDR3: CASSYDSRDRAFF
size: many; D: NA; V: TRBV15; J: TRBJ2-1; DNA: TGTGCCACCAGCAGAGATGCCTGGACCGGAGGCAATGAGCAGTTCTTC; CDR3: CATSRDAWTGGNEQFF
size: NA; D: TRBD2; V: TRBV6-5; J: TRBJ2-7; DNA: TGTGCCAGCAGTGGCACTAGCGGGAGATCCTACGAGCAGTACTTC; CDR3: CASSGTSGRSYEQYF
size: few; D: NA; V: TRBV2; J: TRBJ1-1; DNA: TGTGCCAGCCAACAGGACATGAACACTGAAGCTTTCTTT; CDR3: CASQQDMNTEAFF
size: few; D: NA; V: TRBV4-2; J: TRBJ2-5; DNA: TGTGCCAGCAGCCAAGATCGGGGGGAGACCCAGTACTTC; CDR3: CASSQDRGETQYF